Presented here are 5 T cell receptor beta chains from one specimen sequenced in a study of tumor and adjacent non-tumor tissue in lung cancer. The library came from three nested PCR rounds adapted from ARM-PCR protocols. MiXCR, run by TCRdb on the multiplex PCR reads, gives a single entry per CDR3 protein. This sample has 50,000 to 60,000 distinct CDR3 sequences; about 79% occur once, and the top ten carry around a quarter. No cell sorting was done before RNA was extracted from the tissue. Distant lung tissue was collected more than 3 cm away from the tumor edge. Sample: distant non-tumor lung tissue. These receptors were taken from a woman aged 55 to 70 with non-small cell lung cancer.

The CDR3, as DNA: TGTGCCAGCAGCCAAAATTCAACCCAGGGCGGCTACGAGCAGTACTTC. Amino acid sequence: CASSQNSTQGGYEQYF. V and J are TRBV4-2 and TRBJ2-7; tentatively, D is TRBD1 (5 bases). Trimming stripped 2 bases from V and 3 bases from J, with 17 bases between. This CDR3 has 16 residues. CDR1 LGHNA and CDR2 YNFKEQ come from the germline V gene.

About this clonotype itself: It may be a read error: a sequence one base away is much more abundant. The chain combines TRBV7-3 with TRBJ1-1; D remains ambiguous. Germline V lookup: CDR1 SGHTA, CDR2 FQGTGA. This CDR3 has 13 residues. The CDR3 nucleotides are TGTGCCAGCAGCTTAACACCAAACTTTGAAGCTCTCTTT. This sequence encodes CASSLTPNFEALF.

Many counts were recorded for this clonotype. The genes are TRBV6-1 and TRBJ1-1; a weak D match, TRBD1 (6 bases). CDR1 is MNHNS, CDR2 SASEGT, per germline. CDR3 length: 13 amino acids. Trimming stripped 2 bases from V and 8 bases from J, with 12 bases between. The CDR3 sequence: CASSEYSGAEAFF. The CDR3 DNA reads TGTGCCAGCAGTGAATATTCGGGGGCAGAAGCTTTCTTT.

This clonotype appeared a single time. One end of the junction is discordant with germline, which a read error may explain. The chain uses TRBV28 and TRBJ1-1; weak D call: TRBD1 (5 bases). The germline V gene has CDR1 MDHEN and CDR2 SYDVKM. This CDR3 has 12 residues. The CDR3 here is CASITNRYEASF. CDR3 coding DNA: TGTGCCAGCATCACAAACAGGTATGAAGCTTCCTTT. Supplemented by reference TRBV28 and TRBJ1-1, the full variable domain reads DVKVTQSSRYLVKRTGEKVFLECVQDMDHENMFWYRQDPGLGLRLIYFSYDVKMKEKGDIPEGYSVSREKKERFSLILESASTNQTSMYLCASITNRYEASFGQGTRLTVV.

This clonotype was detected only a few times. The chain links TRBV2 to TRBJ2-5; D gene uncertain. The CDR3 sequence is 13 residues long. Trimming removed 1 base from V and 7 bases from J, with 10 bases in between. Germline lookup yields CDR1 SNHLY and CDR2 FYNNEI. CDR3 nucleotides: TGTGCCAGCAGTGAAGACACGGGTCGGACCCAGTACTTC. As protein: CASSEDTGRTQYF.